This T cell receptor (beta chain) was found in a study of blood T cells in healthy people across ages. There are many counts of this clonotype. Its antigen is undetermined. Germline lookup yields CDR1 SGHTA and CDR2 FQGNSA. J gave up 9 bases and V 0 bases, and 3 bases lay outside the gene matches. The length of the CDR3 is 13 residues. Sample-barcoded 5' priming and a J-beta primer mix drove a second PCR of roughly 7 to 11 cycles. In TCRdb, the 5' RACE reads were re-called with MiXCR into one record per CDR3 protein. The data hold approximately 680,000 distinct CDR3 sequences, with roughly 30% observed a single time. Findings of the study overall: Diversity of TCR beta per million T cells declined in a roughly linear way with age.

The chain couples TRBV7-2 to TRBJ2-5, with 8 bases matching TRBD2. Material: blood. This TCR derives from a woman at least 80 years old in good health. The DNA of the CDR3 is TGTGCCAGCAGCTTAGCGGGGCGGGAGGCCCAGTACTTC. It encodes CASSLAGREAQYF.